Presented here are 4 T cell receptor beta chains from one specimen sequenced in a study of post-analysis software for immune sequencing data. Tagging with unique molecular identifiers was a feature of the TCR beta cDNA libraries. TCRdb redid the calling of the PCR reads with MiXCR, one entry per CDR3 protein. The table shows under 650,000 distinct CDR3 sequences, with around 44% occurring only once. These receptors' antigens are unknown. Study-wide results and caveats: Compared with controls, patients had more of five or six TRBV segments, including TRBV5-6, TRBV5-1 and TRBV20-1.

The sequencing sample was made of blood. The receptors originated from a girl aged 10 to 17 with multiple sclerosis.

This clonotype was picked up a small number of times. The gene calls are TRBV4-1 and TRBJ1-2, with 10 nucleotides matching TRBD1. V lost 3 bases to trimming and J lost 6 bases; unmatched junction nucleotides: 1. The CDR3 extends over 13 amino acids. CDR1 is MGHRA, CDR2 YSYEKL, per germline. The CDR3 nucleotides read TGCGCCAGCAGCCAGACAGGGGGCGATGGCTACACCTTC. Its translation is CASSQTGGDGYTF.

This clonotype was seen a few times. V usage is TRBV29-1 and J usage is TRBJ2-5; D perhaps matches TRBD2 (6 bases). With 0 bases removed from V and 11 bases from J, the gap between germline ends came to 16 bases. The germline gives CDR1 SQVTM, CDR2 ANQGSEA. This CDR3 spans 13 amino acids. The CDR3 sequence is CSVEDSPMEGQYF. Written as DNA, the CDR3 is TGCAGCGTTGAAGATTCCCCCATGGAGGGGCAGTACTTC. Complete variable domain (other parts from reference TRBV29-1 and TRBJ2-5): SAVISQKPSRDICQRGTSLTIQCQVDSQVTMMFWYRQQPGQSLTLIATANQGSEATYESGFVIDKFPISRPNLTFSTLTVSNMSPEDSSIYLCSVEDSPMEGQYFGPGTRLLVL.

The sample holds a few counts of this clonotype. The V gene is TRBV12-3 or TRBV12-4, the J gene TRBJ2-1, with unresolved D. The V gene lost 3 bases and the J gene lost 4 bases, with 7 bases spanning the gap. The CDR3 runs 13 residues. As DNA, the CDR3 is TGTGCCAGCAGTTTCGGGCGGTACAATGAGCAGTTCTTC. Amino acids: CASSFGRYNEQFF.

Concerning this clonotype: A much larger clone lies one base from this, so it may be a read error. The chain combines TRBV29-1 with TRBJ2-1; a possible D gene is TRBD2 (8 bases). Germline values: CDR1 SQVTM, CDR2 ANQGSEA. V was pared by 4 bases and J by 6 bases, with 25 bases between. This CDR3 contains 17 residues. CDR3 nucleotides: TGCAGCGTTGCCGGACAGGTGGAGCGGGGGAATAGCAATGAGCAGTTCTTC. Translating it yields CSVAGQVERGNSNEQFF.